This T cell receptor (beta chain) was recovered during a study of T cells after yellow fever vaccination. Study as a whole: SMART-Seq v4 Ultra Low Input handled preparation of low-cell-number fractions.

This clonotype was picked up many times. What it binds is not known. TCR cDNA was made by 5'RACE template switching, adding a universal primer site and UMIs. TCRdb independently ran MiXCR on the 5' RACE reads; one entry per CDR3 protein. The repertoire includes 100,000 to 150,000 distinct CDR3 sequences, 7.4% of them detected once, and around 2.3% sits in the top ten. The ends were cut back, 6 bases at V and 3 bases at J, with 6 bases in the middle. Germline assignment: CDR1 MNHEY and CDR2 SVGAGI. The CDR3 sequence is 11 residues long. Findings and caveats of the study: At around 95% for CD4 and 70% to 90% for CD8, most primary-vaccination clones showed up again after the booster. The secondary response peaked faster, at day 5 versus 15, but was weaker.

The clonotype was recovered from a man younger than 30 who received the YFV17D yellow fever vaccine. The chain recombines TRBV6-5 with TRBJ2-7; the D is unclear. Sequences were derived from CD4+ T cells sorted from PBMCs, sampled more than 8 days after the first yellow fever vaccination. The CDR3 DNA reads as TGTGCCAGCAGGAACAGCTACGAGCAGTACTTC. Translated: CASRNSYEQYF.